Each of the 21 T cell receptor beta chains below was sequenced from the same sample in a study of cytomegalovirus exposure and HLA in healthy donors. Primers included in the PCR were 60 Vbeta and 13 Jbeta primers. Measured with immunoSEQ multiplex PCR; TCRdb has only the in-frame clones, and not every one. This table holds approximately 120,000 clones, approximately 77% found once. The sequenced sample was PBMCs. The receptors derive from a man younger than 35 in good health and CMV-seronegative.

The chain is built from TRBV10-3 and TRBJ2-7; 10 nucleotides match TRBD1. Trimming cost V 8 bases and J 4 bases; bases outside gene matches: 5. The length of the CDR3 is 13 residues. CDR1 and CDR2 (germline): ENHRY, SYGVKD. The CDR3 loop is CAIAGDRGYEQYF. The CDR3 bases are TGTGCCATCGCGGGGGACAGGGGTTACGAGCAGTACTTC.

The chain employs TRBV10-2 and TRBJ2-2; TRBD1 might be the D (6 bases). This CDR3 contains 14 residues. The germline V gene encodes CDR1 WSHSY and CDR2 SAAADI. V shed 7 bases and J shed 1 base, with 10 bases lying between them. In nucleotides, the CDR3 is TGCGCCAGCAAGGGGGACGGGAACACCGGGGAGCTGTTTTTT. This codes for CASKGDGNTGELFF.

The rearrangement links TRBV10-2 to TRBJ2-1; 12 bases map to TRBD2. The V gene end was trimmed by 6 bases and the J gene end by 5 bases; junction bases not matched to a gene: 8. CDR3 size: 16 residues. Germline CDR1 and CDR2: WSHSY and SAAADI. Here the CDR3 reads CASRPLAGGRDNEQFF. As DNA, the CDR3 is TGCGCCAGCAGGCCACTAGCGGGGGGTAGGGACAATGAGCAGTTCTTC.

This clone came up a few times. The chain uses TRBV7-3 and TRBJ2-5, with TRBD2 identical over 7 bases. The CDR3 loop spans 15 amino acids. Germline V gene data show CDR1 as SGHTA and CDR2 as FQGTGA. The ends lost 5 bases at V and 0 bases at J; junction bases unmatched: 6. CDR3 nucleotides: TGTGCCAGCAGCCCAAGCGGGGCCGACCAAGAGACCCAGTACTTC. Amino acid sequence: CASSPSGADQETQYF.

CDR3 sequence: CASSLGGGAEAFF. The DNA for the CDR3 is TGTGCCAGCAGCTTAGGGGGGGGCGCTGAAGCTTTCTTT. This chain joins TRBV7-2 and TRBJ1-1, with D perhaps TRBD1 (6 bases). Trimming removed 1 base from V and 6 bases from J, with 9 bases in between. The CDR3 covers 13 residues. Looked up from germline, CDR1 is SGHTA and CDR2 is FQGNSA.

The gene calls are TRBV6-6 and TRBJ1-1, with D uncertain. The germline CDR1 and CDR2 sequences are MNHNY and SVGAGI (reference sequence). The CDR3 length is 11 residues. The V end was cut by 7 bases, the J end by 1 base, with 4 bases between. The CDR3 DNA reads as TGTGCCAGCACTCGGAACACTGAAGCTTTCTTT. Its translation: CASTRNTEAFF.

The chain links TRBV23-1 to TRBJ2-2; D not certain. TRBV23-1 is labeled an ORF, and its function is uncertain. V lost 0 bases and J lost 8, with 10 bases in between. This CDR3 spans 14 amino acids. CDR3 residues: CASSQSRRAGELFF. The CDR3, as DNA: TGCGCCAGCAGTCAATCTCGCCGCGCTGGGGAGCTGTTTTTT.

Only a few counts were recorded for this clone. V gene TRBV2 combines with J gene TRBJ2-7; 11 positions agree with TRBD1. Germline V lookup: CDR1 SNHLY, CDR2 FYNNEI. The CDR3 is 14 amino acids. With 6 bases clipped from V and 3 bases from J, the junction kept 4 bases outside the gene matches. CDR3 sequence (DNA): TGTGCCAGCAGGCTGGGACAGGGGGTCTACGAGCAGTACTTC. It translates to CASRLGQGVYEQYF.

In this sample, this clone turned up once. The chain carries TRBV5-6 and TRBJ2-5; 7 bases line up with TRBD2. This CDR3 region has 17 residues. Germline V gives CDR1 SGHDT, CDR2 YYEEEE. With V trimmed by 5 bases and J by 4 bases, 17 bases remained unmatched. The CDR3 loop reads CASRGGVGEGIPETQYF. The CDR3 DNA is TGTGCCAGCAGGGGAGGGGTGGGCGAGGGAATTCCAGAGACCCAGTACTTC. The full variable domain, rest sourced from reference TRBV5-6 and TRBJ2-5, is DAGVTQSPTHLIKTRGQQVTLRCSPKSGHDTVSWYQQALGQGPQFIFQYYEEEERQRGNFPDRFSGHQFPNYSSELNVNALLLGDSALYLCASRGGVGEGIPETQYFGPGTRLLVL.

V gene TRBV2 combines with J gene TRBJ1-2, with D possibly being TRBD1 (5 bases). The CDR3 covers 14 residues. V lost 3 bases, J lost 6 bases, and 14 bases lay in between. Germline V gene data show CDR1 as SNHLY and CDR2 as FYNNEI. For the CDR3, the DNA is TGTGCCAGCAGTGATTCAGGGTTTGTCAATGGCTACACCTTC. Translating it yields CASSDSGFVNGYTF.

The chain joins TRBV20-1 to TRBJ2-7; unclear D gene. The germline CDR1 and CDR2 sequences are DFQATT and SNEGSKA (reference sequence). The CDR3 loop spans 11 amino acids. V shed 6 bases and J shed 3 bases, with 9 bases lying between them. As DNA, the CDR3 is TGCAGTGCGCAGATGAACTACGAGCAGTACTTC. This gives the protein CSAQMNYEQYF.

The J gene is TRBJ2-7, the V gene TRBV19; 13 bases are shared with TRBD2. V was clipped by 5 bases and J by 0 bases; unmatched bases: 7. Germline CDR1 is LNHDA and CDR2 is SQIVND (reference sequence). This CDR3 contains 17 residues. The chain's CDR3 is CASSWTSGGSSSYEQYF. In nucleotides, the CDR3 is TGTGCCAGTAGTTGGACTAGCGGGGGCTCGAGCTCCTACGAGCAGTACTTC.

This clone appeared a few times. V is TRBV19 and J is TRBJ2-2; TRBD1 might be the D (6 bases). V shed 6 bases and J shed 1 base, with 15 bases lying between them. The CDR3 is made up of 16 amino acids. Germline assignment: CDR1 LNHDA and CDR2 SQIVND (reference sequence). The CDR3 DNA sequence: TGTGCCAGTAGATCCCAGGGGAATATGAACACCGGGGAGCTGTTTTTT. Translating it yields CASRSQGNMNTGELFF.

This chain joins TRBV2 and TRBJ2-5, with D perhaps matching TRBD1 (6 bases). This CDR3 spans 15 amino acids. Trimming left V 3 bases short and J 2 bases short, with 13 bases between. The V gene's germline CDR1 is SNHLY and CDR2 FYNNEI. The CDR3 protein is CASSDTSDSQETQYF. The CDR3 DNA reads TGTGCCAGCAGTGACACCTCGGACAGTCAAGAGACCCAGTACTTC.

The J gene is TRBJ1-2, the V gene TRBV9, with unresolved D. This CDR3 region has 16 residues. V lost 1 base and J lost 0, with 13 bases in between. Germline CDR1 is SGDLS and CDR2 is YYNGEE. CDR3 residues: CASSVTYYSPNYGYTF. CDR3 in DNA: TGTGCCAGCAGCGTAACGTACTACTCCCCTAACTATGGCTACACCTTC. Supplemented by reference TRBV9 and TRBJ1-2, the full variable domain reads DSGVTQTPKHLITATGQRVTLRCSPRSGDLSVYWYQQSLDQGLQFLIQYYNGEERAKGNILERFSAQQFPDLHSELNLSSLELGDSALYFCASSVTYYSPNYGYTFGSGTRLTVV.

The chain combines TRBV5-1 with TRBJ1-1; D possibly corresponds to TRBD1 (5 bases). Trimming took off 0 bases at V and 11 bases at J, with 14 bases between the two ends. In germline, CDR1 is SGHRS, CDR2 YFSETQ. The CDR3 sequence is 13 residues long. In nucleotides, the CDR3 is TGCGCCAGCAGCTTGGAGGGTCTCCAGGGTGCTTTCTTT. Translated, it gives CASSLEGLQGAFF.

The chain employs TRBV7-6 and TRBJ2-7; 8 positions agree with TRBD1. The V and J ends lost 5 bases and 3 bases, in that order; junction bases with no gene match: 6. The CDR3 is made up of 14 amino acids. Germline values: CDR1 SGHVS, CDR2 FNYEAQ. CDR3 protein: CASSPEDRDYEQYF. DNA of the CDR3: TGTGCCAGCAGCCCCGAGGACAGGGACTACGAGCAGTACTTC.

The chain joins TRBV7-2 to TRBJ1-4; a weak D match, TRBD1 (6 bases). Germline values: CDR1 SGHTA, CDR2 FQGNSA. The CDR3 has 13 amino acids. V lost 3 bases and J lost 7, with 9 bases in between. The CDR3 here is CASSFGQTEKLFF. CDR3 coding DNA: TGTGCCAGCAGCTTCGGACAGACTGAAAAACTGTTTTTT.

The rearrangement joins TRBV7-9 to TRBJ2-6; 9 nucleotides align to TRBD1. Losses at the gene ends were 3 bases for V and 1 base for J; bases not matched to a gene: 10. Germline loops: CDR1 SEHNR, CDR2 FQNEAQ (reference sequence). This CDR3 comprises 19 residues. The CDR3 loop is CASSFPKQGALSGANVLTF. The CDR3 DNA reads as TGTGCCAGCAGCTTCCCAAAACAGGGGGCCCTTTCTGGGGCCAACGTCCTGACTTTC.

This chain links TRBV19 with TRBJ1-1; 9 bases line up with TRBD1. Trimming at V came to 5 bases and at J to 0 bases, leaving 10 bases not matched to a gene. CDR1 and CDR2 (germline): LNHDA, SQIVND (reference sequence). The CDR3 runs 17 residues. DNA of the CDR3: TGTGCCAGTAGTCGTACTGGACAGGGGCTCATGAACACTGAAGCTTTCTTT. Its protein product is CASSRTGQGLMNTEAFF.

V is TRBV11-2 and J is TRBJ2-7; D remains ambiguous. V lost 3 bases to trimming and J lost 0 bases, with 12 bases between them. From germline, CDR1 is SGHAT and CDR2 FQNNGV. The CDR3 consists of 15 residues. CDR3: CASSLYLSSSYEQYF. The CDR3 DNA sequence: TGTGCCAGCAGCTTGTACCTTTCGAGCTCCTACGAGCAGTACTTC.